Listed below are T cell receptor beta chains from one sample, sequenced in a study of blood T cell repertoires in COVID-19. The protocol was immunoSEQ multiplex PCR, while the TCRdb copy is restricted to in-frame clones and leaves out a portion. The table lists about 170,000 clones, about 80% of them singletons. Sequencing was performed on peripheral blood. The receptors shown here come from a human donor with acute or convalescent COVID-19. The donor label of this sample is uncertain. Both conserved end residues are part of each CDR3. The D gene is left open where the match is weak. The size of a clone is reported for some rows only, either as once, few or many, or as a class for expanded clones.

CDR3 | DNA | D | V | size | J
CASSLHGGSSANIQYF | TGTGCCAGCAGCCTACACGGGGGGTCCTCCGCCAACATTCAGTACTTC | TRBD2 | TRBV5-4 | NA | TRBJ2-4
CSVEGRAGVEDYTF | TGCAGCGTTGAGGGCCGCGCGGGCGTCGAGGACTACACCTTC | NA | TRBV29-1 | once | TRBJ1-2
CASSLGLAEQETQYF | TGTGCTAGCAGCTTAGGCCTAGCGGAGCAAGAGACCCAGTACTTC | TRBD2 | TRBV7-7 | NA | TRBJ2-5
CASSAGRGQYF | TGTGCCAGCAGCGCCGGCAGGGGGCAGTACTTC | NA | TRBV12-3/TRBV12-4 | NA | TRBJ2-7
CASSPAGESEVEQFF | TGCGCCAGCAGCCCCGCAGGGGAAAGCGAAGTTGAGCAGTTCTTC | NA | TRBV5-1 | NA | TRBJ2-1
CASSPGLATSTDTQYF | TGTGCCAGCTCACCAGGACTAGCCACTAGCACAGATACGCAGTATTTT | TRBD2 | TRBV18 | NA | TRBJ2-3
CASSSGKLFF | TGTGCCAGCAGCTCCGGGAAGCTGTTTTTT | NA | TRBV7-2 | NA | TRBJ2-2
CASSSGGAVGETQYF | TGTGCCAGCAGTAGCGGGGGGGCCGTTGGAGAGACCCAGTACTTC | TRBD2 | TRBV6-5 | NA | TRBJ2-5
CASSPGLTQGSPLHF | TGTGCCAGCAGTCCGGGACTCACCCAGGGATCACCCCTCCACTTT | NA | TRBV2 | NA | TRBJ1-6
CASSYSGIRGEYGYTF | TGTGCCAGCAGTTACTCCGGGATCAGGGGGGAGTATGGCTACACCTTC | TRBD1 | TRBV6-5 | NA | TRBJ1-2
CASRQGKEGQPQHF | TGTGCCAGCAGGCAGGGAAAGGAAGGTCAGCCCCAGCATTTT | NA | TRBV6-5 | NA | TRBJ1-5
CASSPLGGSTYEQYF | TGTGCCAGCTCACCTCTTGGGGGCAGCACCTACGAGCAGTACTTC | NA | TRBV18 | few | TRBJ2-7
CASSWGLRGEKLFF | TGTGCCAGCAGCTGGGGACTCCGCGGTGAAAAACTGTTTTTT | NA | TRBV6-2/TRBV6-3 | NA | TRBJ1-4
CASNPGARVNTEAFF | TGTGCCAGCAATCCAGGGGCAAGGGTGAACACTGAAGCTTTCTTT | NA | TRBV28 | NA | TRBJ1-1
CASRPGQGGYEQYF | TGTGCCAGCAGACCCGGACAGGGCGGGTACGAGCAGTACTTC | TRBD1 | TRBV5-5 | few | TRBJ2-7
CASSRDRDQPQHF | TGTGCCAGTTCCCGGGACAGAGATCAGCCCCAGCATTTT | TRBD1 | TRBV6-5 | once | TRBJ1-5
CASSQDWGGGFEKLFF | TGTGCCAGCAGCCAAGATTGGGGGGGCGGATTTGAAAAACTGTTTTTT | NA | TRBV3-1/TRBV3-2 | NA | TRBJ1-4
CASSVDGLGSSPLHF | TGTGCCAGCAGCGTAGATGGTCTAGGTTCTTCACCCCTCCACTTT | NA | TRBV9 | NA | TRBJ1-6
CATSSSGTSAPSSYEQYF | TGTGCCACCAGCAGCTCCGGGACTAGCGCTCCGAGCTCCTACGAGCAGTACTTC | TRBD2 | TRBV15 | NA | TRBJ2-7
CASRDSRYGYTF | TGTGCCAGCCGGGACTCCAGATATGGCTACACCTTC | NA | TRBV6-5 | NA | TRBJ1-2
CASSDVGGGPNYGYTF | TGTGCCAGCAGTGACGTGGGGGGGGGCCCCAACTATGGCTACACCTTC | NA | TRBV6-4 | once | TRBJ1-2
CASSPSFGTGGFNYGYTF | TGTGCCAGCAGTCCTTCTTTCGGGACAGGGGGTTTCAACTATGGCTACACCTTC | TRBD1 | TRBV6-6 | few | TRBJ1-2
CASSSIIRGGLRDEQYF | TGTGCCAGCAGTTCAATAATTAGGGGGGGTTTAAGGGACGAGCAGTACTTC | NA | TRBV28 | NA | TRBJ2-7
CASSQDQGLAGDNTGELFF | TGCGCCAGCAGCCAAGATCAGGGGCTAGCGGGGGATAACACCGGGGAGCTGTTTTTT | TRBD2 | TRBV4-1 | NA | TRBJ2-2
CASASGLYTEAFF | TGTGCCAGCGCCTCAGGTCTTTACACTGAAGCTTTCTTT | NA | TRBV11-2 | NA | TRBJ1-1
CASSEGGGSYNEQFF | TGCGCCAGCAGTGAAGGCGGGGGCTCCTACAATGAGCAGTTCTTC | TRBD2 | TRBV10-1 | NA | TRBJ2-1
CASSLRAGGGNEQYF | TGTGCCAGCAGCTTGCGGGCAGGGGGAGGAAACGAGCAGTACTTC | NA | TRBV5-6 | NA | TRBJ2-7
CASSLRGWKGTSGTDTQYF | TGCGCCAGCAGCTTAAGAGGGTGGAAAGGGACTAGCGGCACAGATACGCAGTATTTT | TRBD2 | TRBV5-1 | NA | TRBJ2-3
CASRFRDSEQYF | TGTGCCAGTAGGTTCAGGGACTCCGAGCAGTACTTC | NA | TRBV19 | once | TRBJ2-7
CASRAGQADNQPQHF | TGTGCCAGCAGGGCCGGACAGGCCGACAATCAGCCCCAGCATTTT | TRBD1 | TRBV6-1 | NA | TRBJ1-5
CAWTPDRSFYEQYF | TGTGCCTGGACCCCCGACAGGTCTTTTTACGAGCAGTACTTC | NA | TRBV30 | NA | TRBJ2-7
CASSRDREETQYF | TGTGCCAGTAGCCGGGACAGGGAAGAGACCCAGTACTTC | TRBD1 | TRBV19 | NA | TRBJ2-5
CASSTTRQGEGYGYTF | TGTGCCAGCAGCACTACCCGACAGGGGGAAGGCTATGGCTACACCTTC | TRBD1 | TRBV5-5 | NA | TRBJ1-2
CASSFPQGNGYTF | TGTGCCAGCAGTTTCCCTCAGGGGAATGGCTACACCTTC | NA | TRBV28 | NA | TRBJ1-2
CASSLGQGGEKLFF | TGTGCCAGCAGCTTGGGACAGGGGGGTGAAAAACTGTTTTTT | TRBD1 | TRBV7-9 | NA | TRBJ1-4
CASSHPPGQGIYGYTF | TGCGCCAGCAGCCATCCCCCGGGACAGGGGATCTATGGCTACACCTTC | TRBD1 | TRBV4-1 | few | TRBJ1-2
CASSEAGTSVTFF | TGTGCCAGCAGTGAAGCCGGGACTAGCGTTACGTTCTTC | TRBD2 | TRBV2 | NA | TRBJ2-1
CASSLGAGGHNEQFF | TGTGCCAGCAGTTTGGGGGCAGGGGGACATAATGAGCAGTTCTTC | TRBD1 | TRBV27 | NA | TRBJ2-1
CASGISMNTEAFF | TGTGCCTCGGGGATCTCGATGAACACTGAAGCTTTCTTT | NA | TRBV11-2 | NA | TRBJ1-1
CASLLPYGYTF | TGTGCCTCCCTCCTTCCGTATGGCTACACCTTC | NA | TRBV30 | NA | TRBJ1-2
CASSPTDRGRYDRQPQHF | TGTGCCAGCAGCCCTACCGACAGGGGGCGATACGATCGTCAGCCCCAGCATTTT | TRBD1 | TRBV7-2 | NA | TRBJ1-5